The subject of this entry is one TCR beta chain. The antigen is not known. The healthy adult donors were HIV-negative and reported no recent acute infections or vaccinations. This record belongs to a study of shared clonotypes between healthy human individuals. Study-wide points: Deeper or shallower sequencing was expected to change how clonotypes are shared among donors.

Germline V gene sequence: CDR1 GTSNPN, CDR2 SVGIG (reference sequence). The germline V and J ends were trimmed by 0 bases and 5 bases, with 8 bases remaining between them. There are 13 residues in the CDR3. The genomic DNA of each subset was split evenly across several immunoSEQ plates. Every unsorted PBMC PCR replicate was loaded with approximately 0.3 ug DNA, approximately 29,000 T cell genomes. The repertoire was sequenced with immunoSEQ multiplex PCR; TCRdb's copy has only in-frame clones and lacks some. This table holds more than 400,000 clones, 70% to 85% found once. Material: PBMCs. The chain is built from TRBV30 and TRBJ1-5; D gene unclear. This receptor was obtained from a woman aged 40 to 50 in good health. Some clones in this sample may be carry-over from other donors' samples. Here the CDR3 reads CAWSVGRDQPQHF. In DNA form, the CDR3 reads TGTGCCTGGAGTGTAGGGCGAGATCAGCCCCAGCATTTT.